The entry that follows covers one T cell receptor beta chain sequence. Its antigen is not known. This sample is part of a study of cytomegalovirus exposure and HLA in healthy donors. As for the study in general: The roughly 120 validation repertoires, a later analysis reported, used the same platform as the 666 first-cohort repertoires. Overall study results and limits: In vitro confirmation showed a few CMV-associated chains to be CMV antigen specific. Cytomegalovirus status was reportedly diagnosed by the classifier with high sensitivity and specificity.

Trimming left V 2 bases short and J 4 bases short, with 14 bases between. The CDR3 runs to 15 residues. Germline-derived CDR1 and CDR2 are MDHEN and SYDVKM. TCRdb's copy holds only in-frame clones and misses some; the assay was immunoSEQ multiplex PCR. This table has around 95,000 clones, 85% appearing once. The donors belonged to the roughly 130-subject validation cohort, separate from the 666-subject first cohort. The receptor's source is a man younger than 35 in good health and CMV-seropositive. What was sequenced was PBMCs. The chain couples TRBV28 to TRBJ1-2; no clear D. In DNA, the CDR3 is TGTGCCAGCAGTTTAAGGCTCGACACCCTCTATGGCTACACCTTC. This codes for CASSLRLDTLYGYTF.